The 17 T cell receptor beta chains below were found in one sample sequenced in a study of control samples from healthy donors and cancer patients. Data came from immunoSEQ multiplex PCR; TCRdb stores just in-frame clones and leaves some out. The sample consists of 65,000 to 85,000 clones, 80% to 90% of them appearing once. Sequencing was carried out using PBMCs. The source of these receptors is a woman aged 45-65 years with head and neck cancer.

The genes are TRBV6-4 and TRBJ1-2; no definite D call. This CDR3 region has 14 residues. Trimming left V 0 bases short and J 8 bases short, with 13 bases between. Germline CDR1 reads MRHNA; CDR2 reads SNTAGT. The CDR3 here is CASSDSDTSEGYTF. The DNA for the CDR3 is TGTGCCAGCAGTGACTCTGACACTTCAGAAGGCTACACCTTC.

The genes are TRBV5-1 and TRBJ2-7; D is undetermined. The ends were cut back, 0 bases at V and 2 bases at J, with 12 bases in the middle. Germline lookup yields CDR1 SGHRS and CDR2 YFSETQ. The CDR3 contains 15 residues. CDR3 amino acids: CASSLARAAAYEQYF. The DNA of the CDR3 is TGCGCCAGCAGCTTGGCCCGGGCGGCGGCCTACGAGCAGTACTTC. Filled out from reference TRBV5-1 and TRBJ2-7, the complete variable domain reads KAGVTQTPRYLIKTRGQQVTLSCSPISGHRSVSWYQQTPGQGLQFLFEYFSETQRNKGNFPGRFSGRQFSNSRSEMNVSTLELGDSALYLCASSLARAAAYEQYFGPGTRLTVT.

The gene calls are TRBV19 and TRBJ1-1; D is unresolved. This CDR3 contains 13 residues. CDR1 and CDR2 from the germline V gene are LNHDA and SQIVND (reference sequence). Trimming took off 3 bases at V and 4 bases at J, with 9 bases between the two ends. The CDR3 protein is CASSMGSLTEAFF. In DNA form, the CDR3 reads TGTGCCAGTAGTATGGGCAGTCTCACTGAAGCTTTCTTT.

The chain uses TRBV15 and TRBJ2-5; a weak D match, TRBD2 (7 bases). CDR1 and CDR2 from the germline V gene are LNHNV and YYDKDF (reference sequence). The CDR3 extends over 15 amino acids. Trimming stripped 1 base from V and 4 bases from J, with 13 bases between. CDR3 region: CATSRGRGAGETQYF. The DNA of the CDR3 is TGTGCCACCAGCAGAGGCCGGGGGGCGGGAGAGACCCAGTACTTC.

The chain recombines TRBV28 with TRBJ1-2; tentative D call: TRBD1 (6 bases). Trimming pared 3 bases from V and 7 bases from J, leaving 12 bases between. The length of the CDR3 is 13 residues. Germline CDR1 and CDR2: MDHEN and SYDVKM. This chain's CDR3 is CASSFPGARGYTF. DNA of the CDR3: TGTGCCAGCAGTTTTCCGGGGGCGCGTGGCTACACCTTC.

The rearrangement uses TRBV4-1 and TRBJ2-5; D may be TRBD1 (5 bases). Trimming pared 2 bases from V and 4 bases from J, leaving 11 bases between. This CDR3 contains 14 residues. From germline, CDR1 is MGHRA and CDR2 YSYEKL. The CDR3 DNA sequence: TGCGCCAGCAGCCAACACCCGCAGGGAGAGACCCAGTACTTC. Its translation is CASSQHPQGETQYF.

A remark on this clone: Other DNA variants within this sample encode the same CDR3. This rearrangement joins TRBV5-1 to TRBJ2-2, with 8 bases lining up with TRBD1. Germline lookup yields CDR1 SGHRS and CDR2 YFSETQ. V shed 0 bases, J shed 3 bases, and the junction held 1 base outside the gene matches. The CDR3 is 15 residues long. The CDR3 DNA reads TGCGCCAGCAGCTTGGACAGGGGGGACACCGGGGAGCTGTTTTTT. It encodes CASSLDRGDTGELFF.

The DNA of the CDR3 is TGCAGCGTCGAACGCGGGCTGATGGGCACTGAAGCTTTCTTT. It is translated as CSVERGLMGTEAFF. The chain couples TRBV29-1 to TRBJ1-1; D is unclear. The ends were cut back, 6 bases at V and 4 bases at J, with 18 bases in the middle. The CDR3 spans 14 residues. CDR1 and CDR2 from the germline V gene are SQVTM and ANQGSEA. Based on the CDR3 plus reference TRBV29-1 and TRBJ1-1, the full variable domain is SAVISQKPSRDICQRGTSLTIQCQVDSQVTMMFWYRQQPGQSLTLIATANQGSEATYESGFVIDKFPISRPNLTFSTLTVSNMSPEDSSIYLCSVERGLMGTEAFFGQGTRLTVV.

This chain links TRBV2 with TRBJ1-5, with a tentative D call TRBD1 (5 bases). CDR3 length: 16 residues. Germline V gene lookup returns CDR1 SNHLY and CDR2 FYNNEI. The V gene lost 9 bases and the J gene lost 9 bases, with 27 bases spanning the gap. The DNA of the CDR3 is TGTGCCAGTAAAGGCCCCATGGCCAGGGCTGGGCTGCCCCAGCATTTT. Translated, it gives CASKGPMARAGLPQHF.

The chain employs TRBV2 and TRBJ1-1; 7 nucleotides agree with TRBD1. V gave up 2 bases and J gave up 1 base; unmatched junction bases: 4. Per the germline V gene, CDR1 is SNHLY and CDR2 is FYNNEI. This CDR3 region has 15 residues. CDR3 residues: CASSETGVGNTEAFF. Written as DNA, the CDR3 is TGTGCCAGCAGTGAAACAGGGGTAGGGAACACTGAAGCTTTCTTT.

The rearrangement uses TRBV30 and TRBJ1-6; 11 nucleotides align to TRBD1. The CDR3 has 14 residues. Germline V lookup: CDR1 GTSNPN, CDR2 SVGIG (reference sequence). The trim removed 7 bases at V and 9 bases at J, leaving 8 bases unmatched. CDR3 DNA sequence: TGTGCCTACTCGGAGGGGACAGGGGGTTCACCCCTCCACTTT. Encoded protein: CAYSEGTGGSPLHF.

The CDR3 sequence: CASSLQGKNQPQHF. In DNA, the CDR3 is TGTGCCAGCTCGCTCCAGGGAAAGAATCAGCCCCAGCATTTT. This chain links TRBV18 with TRBJ1-5; perhaps TRBD1 as D (5 bases). Trimming took off 6 bases at V and 4 bases at J, with 13 bases between the two ends. There are 14 residues in the CDR3. Germline CDR1 is KGHSH and CDR2 is LQKENI.

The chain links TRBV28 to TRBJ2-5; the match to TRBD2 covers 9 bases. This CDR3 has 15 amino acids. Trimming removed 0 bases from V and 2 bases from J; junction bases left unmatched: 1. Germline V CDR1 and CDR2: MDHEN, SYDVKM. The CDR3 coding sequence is TGTGCCAGCAGTTTATGGCGGGGGGGACAAGAGACCCAGTACTTC. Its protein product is CASSLWRGGQETQYF.

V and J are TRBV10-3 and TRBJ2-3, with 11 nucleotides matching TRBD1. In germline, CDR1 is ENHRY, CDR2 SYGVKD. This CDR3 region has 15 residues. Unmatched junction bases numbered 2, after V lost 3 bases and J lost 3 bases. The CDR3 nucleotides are TGTGCCATCAGTGATTGGGACAGGGGGACAGATACGCAGTATTTT. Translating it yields CAISDWDRGTDTQYF.

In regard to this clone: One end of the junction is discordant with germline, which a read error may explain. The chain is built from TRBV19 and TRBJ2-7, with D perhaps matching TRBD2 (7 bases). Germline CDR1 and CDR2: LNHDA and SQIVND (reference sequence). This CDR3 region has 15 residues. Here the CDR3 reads CASSKRGEGIYEQYF. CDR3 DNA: TGTGCCAGCAGTAAAAGGGGGGAGGGAATCTACGAGCAGTACTTC.

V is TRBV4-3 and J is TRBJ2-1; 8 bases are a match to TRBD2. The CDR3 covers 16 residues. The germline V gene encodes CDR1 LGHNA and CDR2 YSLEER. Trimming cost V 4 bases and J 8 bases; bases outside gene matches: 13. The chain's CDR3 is CASSPSRTGGFDEQFF. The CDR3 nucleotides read TGCGCCAGCAGCCCCTCCCGGACGGGGGGGTTTGATGAGCAGTTCTTC.

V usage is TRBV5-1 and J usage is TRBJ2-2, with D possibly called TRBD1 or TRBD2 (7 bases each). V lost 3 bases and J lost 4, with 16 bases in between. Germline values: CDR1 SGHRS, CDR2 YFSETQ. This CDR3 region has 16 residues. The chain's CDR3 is CASSSKGGGSTGELFF. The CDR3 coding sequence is TGCGCCAGCAGCTCCAAGGGAGGGGGCTCCACCGGGGAGCTGTTTTTT.